This T cell receptor (beta chain) was sequenced during a study of beta chain features in type 1 diabetes. Study-level background: The study examined about 100,000,000 sorted cells across all samples. Study-level findings and limits: Small HLA sub-analyses could not settle whether HLA shapes TCRB rearrangement.

V lost 6 bases, J lost 11 bases, and 23 bases lay in between. The CDR3 has 14 residues. The germline V gene encodes CDR1 MDHEN and CDR2 SYDVKM. This clone has just a few counts. Its antigen is as yet unknown. Expressed TCRB transcripts were sequenced because the entire RNA isolate underwent reverse transcription. The repertoire was sequenced with immunoSEQ multiplex PCR; TCRdb's copy has only in-frame clones and lacks some. The sample includes about 900,000 clones, roughly 16% of them seen just once. The chain has TRBV28 and TRBJ2-7, with D perhaps given as TRBD1 or TRBD2 (5 bases each). The sequence derives from a woman younger than 30 in good health. The sequenced sample was naive CD4+ T cells from blood. The CDR3 nucleotides are TGTGCCAGCAGGGGACCCCAGGCACTCGGGTCGGAGTACTTC. The encoded protein is CASRGPQALGSEYF.